The 26 T cell receptor beta chains in this list originate from one sample, sequenced in a study of shared clonotypes between healthy human individuals. Assay: immunoSEQ multiplex PCR; the TCRdb copy retains only in-frame clones and omits some. The sample yields a few million clones, over 85% seen once. Sequenced sample: naive CD4+ T cells from PBMCs. The sample's subset: CD45RA+ positively selected. The receptors were sampled from a man younger than 35 in good health. Some clones in this sample may be carry-over from other donors' samples.

V and J are TRBV13 and TRBJ2-7; the D gene is possibly TRBD2 (6 bases). The germline V gene has CDR1 PRHDT and CDR2 FYEKMQ (reference sequence). V was shortened by 2 bases and J by 1 base, with 15 bases between the two germline ends. The CDR3 is made up of 16 amino acids. CDR3 sequence (DNA): TGTGCCAGCAGCTTATTTCTGGGCGGGGCGTCCTACGAGCAGTACTTC. This encodes CASSLFLGGASYEQYF.

This CDR3 reads CASSPTTVRETDTQYF. The CDR3 DNA reads as TGCGCCAGCAGCCCAACGACAGTAAGGGAAACAGATACGCAGTATTTT. The chain is built from TRBV5-1 and TRBJ2-3; D is perhaps TRBD1 (5 bases). CDR3 length: 16 amino acids. Germline V gene sequence: CDR1 SGHRS, CDR2 YFSETQ. V shed 4 bases and J shed 3 bases, with 18 bases lying between them.

The chain joins TRBV18 to TRBJ1-3; 7 nucleotides agree with TRBD1. Germline V gene sequence: CDR1 KGHSH, CDR2 LQKENI. This CDR3 region has 19 residues. V shed 3 bases and J 2 bases; nucleotides not matched to a gene: 16. The CDR3 region is CASSPQSSTGEITGNTIYF. The CDR3 DNA reads TGTGCCAGCTCACCTCAAAGTTCTACAGGGGAGATTACTGGAAACACCATATATTTT.

This chain joins TRBV5-8 and TRBJ1-4; weak D call: TRBD1 (6 bases). The CDR3 has 15 residues. CDR1 is SGHTS and CDR2 is YDEGEE in the germline V gene. V gave up 4 bases and J gave up 5 bases, with 15 bases separating them. The CDR3 nucleotides read TGTGCCAGCAGCCCAGGGGCAGTCGTAAATGAAAAACTGTTTTTT. Translation gives CASSPGAVVNEKLFF.

This clone showed up just once. CDR3: CASSRRAVPADTEAFF. CDR3 nucleotides: TGCGCCAGCAGCCGCCGCGCGGTGCCTGCCGACACTGAAGCTTTCTTT. The gene calls are TRBV4-1 and TRBJ1-1; D gene uncertain. The V and J ends lost 4 bases and 3 bases respectively, with 18 bases between them. Germline V gene data show CDR1 as MGHRA and CDR2 as YSYEKL. CDR3 length: 16 residues.

The rearrangement joins TRBV19 to TRBJ1-1; the D is unclear. The ends were cut back, 4 bases at V and 2 bases at J, with 5 bases in the middle. The germline V gene has CDR1 LNHDA and CDR2 SQIVND (reference sequence). CDR3 length: 12 amino acids. The CDR3 loop reads CASSTLNTEAFF. CDR3 DNA: TGTGCCAGTAGTACGTTAAACACTGAAGCTTTCTTT.

This chain links TRBV9 with TRBJ2-3; TRBD2 matches 7 bases. This CDR3 region has 17 residues. V shed 0 bases, J shed 7 bases, and the junction held 14 bases outside the gene matches. Germline V gene sequence: CDR1 SGDLS, CDR2 YYNGEE. The CDR3: CASSVAPAGLSPNTQYF. The CDR3 DNA reads TGTGCCAGCAGCGTAGCCCCAGCGGGATTGTCGCCGAATACGCAGTATTTT.

With regard to this clone: The same CDR3 can be traced to other DNA sequences in this sample. J is TRBJ1-2 and V is TRBV28; TRBD1 is a possible D gene (5 bases). CDR3 length: 14 residues. CDR1 is MDHEN and CDR2 is SYDVKM in the germline V gene. Deletions cut 2 bases from V and 1 base from J, with 8 bases between. The CDR3 nucleotides are TGTGCCAGCAGTTTACGGCAGGGTAACTATGGCTACACCTTC. It yields the protein CASSLRQGNYGYTF.

J is TRBJ2-3 and V is TRBV5-4; weak D call: TRBD2 (5 bases). Trimming pared 0 bases from V and 8 bases from J, leaving 13 bases between. Germline CDR1 and CDR2: SGHNT and YYREEE (reference sequence). The CDR3 has 14 residues. The CDR3 coding sequence is TGTGCCAGCAGCTTGGGGGAGATCCGACGTACGCAGTATTTT. This encodes CASSLGEIRRTQYF.

This rearrangement joins TRBV10-3 to TRBJ2-7, with TRBD2 matching 12 bases. The V and J ends lost 7 bases and 7 bases, in that order; junction bases with no gene match: 5. CDR3 size: 13 residues. Germline CDR1 ENHRY, CDR2 SYGVKD. This CDR3 is CAITGTSGLEQYF. CDR3 DNA: TGTGCCATCACCGGGACTAGCGGGTTGGAGCAGTACTTC.

The V and J genes are TRBV7-9 and TRBJ2-3; TRBD2 matches 15 bases. The germline gives CDR1 SEHNR, CDR2 FQNEAQ (reference sequence). The V and J ends lost 5 bases and 7 bases, in that order; junction bases with no gene match: 7. This CDR3 region has 16 residues. CDR3 sequence: CASSIGLAGGPNTQYF. As DNA, the CDR3 is TGTGCCAGCAGCATAGGACTAGCGGGAGGGCCAAATACGCAGTATTTT.

V gene TRBV30 combines with J gene TRBJ1-2, with D unclear. Germline assignment: CDR1 GTSNPN and CDR2 SVGIG (reference sequence). The CDR3 runs 12 residues. The germline V and J ends were trimmed by 1 base and 4 bases, with 7 bases remaining between them. CDR3 amino acids: CAWSGRIYGYTF. The CDR3 DNA reads as TGTGCCTGGAGTGGACGGATCTATGGCTACACCTTC.

The J gene is TRBJ1-3, the V gene TRBV5-1; a possible D gene is TRBD1 (5 bases). In germline, CDR1 is SGHRS, CDR2 YFSETQ. The CDR3 has 16 amino acids. V lost 4 bases and J 0 bases, leaving 14 bases between the germline ends. The CDR3 bases are TGCGCCAGCAGCCCGGGGGGGACCAACTCTGGAAACACCATATATTTT. It encodes CASSPGGTNSGNTIYF.

This chain uses TRBV7-8 with TRBJ2-3, with D perhaps TRBD2 (6 bases). V dropped 1 base and J dropped 0 bases, with 14 bases sitting between them. This CDR3 spans 17 amino acids. Germline assignment: CDR1 SGHVS and CDR2 FQNEAQ. CDR3 DNA: TGTGCCAGCAGCTTAGTGGTGGCGGGAATAAGCACAGATACGCAGTATTTT. Protein: CASSLVVAGISTDTQYF. Supplemented by reference TRBV7-8 and TRBJ2-3, the full variable domain reads GAGVSQSPRYKVAKRGQDVALRCDPISGHVSLFWYQQALGQGPEFLTYFQNEAQLDKSGLPSDRFFAERPEGSVSTLKIQRTQQEDSAVYLCASSLVVAGISTDTQYFGPGTRLTVL.

V gene TRBV6-5 combines with J gene TRBJ2-3; D not certain. Germline values: CDR1 MNHEY, CDR2 SVGAGI. The CDR3 has 16 residues. V lost 2 bases and J 0 bases, leaving 12 bases between the germline ends. This CDR3 is CASSYTTYPSTDTQYF. The CDR3 bases are TGTGCCAGCAGTTACACAACATACCCCAGCACAGATACGCAGTATTTT.

This rearrangement joins TRBV29-1 to TRBJ2-5, with 13 positions matching TRBD2. CDR3 size: 16 residues. The trim removed 5 bases at V and 5 bases at J, leaving 11 bases unmatched. Germline-derived CDR1 and CDR2 are SQVTM and ANQGSEA. CDR3 in amino acids: CSVRPGLAGVKETQYF. CDR3 DNA: TGCAGCGTTAGACCAGGACTAGCGGGAGTGAAGGAGACCCAGTACTTC.

Turning to this clone: This sample includes further DNA sequences coding for the same CDR3. The chain couples TRBV5-1 to TRBJ1-4; D is perhaps TRBD1 (6 bases). Germline values: CDR1 SGHRS, CDR2 YFSETQ. The CDR3 is made up of 14 amino acids. Trimming shortened V by 7 bases and J by 1 base, and 11 bases separated the two germline ends. In DNA form, the CDR3 reads TGCGCCAGCCGGGGGCAGGGAACTAATGAAAAACTGTTTTTT. It translates to CASRGQGTNEKLFF.

J is TRBJ1-1 and V is TRBV10-3, with D hard to call. Trimming took off 8 bases at V and 1 base at J, with 11 bases between the two ends. Germline assignment: CDR1 ENHRY and CDR2 SYGVKD. This CDR3 is built from 13 residues. CDR3 protein: CAISSTRNTEAFF. CDR3 DNA sequence: TGTGCCATCTCCTCGACTAGGAACACTGAAGCTTTCTTT.

The chain joins TRBV11-3 to TRBJ2-5, with 7 nucleotides matching TRBD1. Unmatched junction bases numbered 4, after V lost 1 base and J lost 5 bases. CDR1 is SGHNT, CDR2 YENEEA, per germline. The CDR3 spans 14 residues. CDR3 in DNA: TGTGCCAGCAGCTTAGGTTCACAGGGGGAGACCCAGTACTTC. This sequence encodes CASSLGSQGETQYF.

This clone was counted once. V gene TRBV28 combines with J gene TRBJ2-1, with TRBD2 matching 14 bases. The V segment lost 6 bases and the J segment 0 bases; nucleotides outside the gene matches: 7. This CDR3 contains 18 residues. Germline V gene data show CDR1 as MDHEN and CDR2 as SYDVKM. The CDR3 loop is CASSAGLAGVGSYNEQFF. In DNA form, the CDR3 reads TGTGCCAGCAGCGCGGGACTAGCGGGAGTTGGCTCCTACAATGAGCAGTTCTTC.

This chain joins TRBV19 and TRBJ1-5, with D possibly TRBD1 on 6 matching bases. The germline V gene encodes CDR1 LNHDA and CDR2 SQIVND (reference sequence). CDR3 length: 14 residues. V was clipped by 6 bases and J by 4 bases, with 13 bases between them. The CDR3 sequence is CASRGGGRNQPQHF. CDR3 nucleotide sequence: TGTGCCAGTAGGGGGGGCGGCAGGAATCAGCCCCAGCATTTT.

The CDR3 DNA is TGCGCCAGCAGCCAAGAGATTAGCGGGACGACGGGGTTCTTC. Translation gives CASSQEISGTTGFF. The gene calls are TRBV4-1 and TRBJ2-1, with 8 bases aligning to TRBD2. After removal of 0 bases from V and 15 bases from J, the junction contained 10 bases not matched to a gene. CDR1 MGHRA and CDR2 YSYEKL come from the germline V gene. The CDR3 is made up of 14 amino acids.

As concerns this clone: The identical CDR3 is also encoded by other nucleotide sequences in the sample. The rearrangement uses TRBV28 and TRBJ2-3; either TRBD1 or TRBD2 may supply D (5 bases each). With 5 bases removed from V and 5 bases from J, the gap between germline ends came to 8 bases. Germline V lookup: CDR1 MDHEN, CDR2 SYDVKM. This CDR3 comprises 12 residues. In DNA, the CDR3 is TGTGCCAGCAGTCTTGGGGGAGATACGCAGTATTTT. Translating gives CASSLGGDTQYF.

This chain connects TRBV28 to TRBJ1-1; perhaps TRBD1 as D (6 bases). Trimming shortened V by 10 bases and J by 5 bases, and 17 bases separated the two germline ends. CDR3 length: 13 residues. Looked up from germline, CDR1 is MDHEN and CDR2 is SYDVKM. The CDR3 DNA follows: TGTGCCACCGATCTGGGGGCGAATACTGAAGCTTTCTTT. This encodes CATDLGANTEAFF.

This clone was counted only a few times. This chain uses TRBV19 with TRBJ1-5; D is perhaps TRBD1 (5 bases). Germline CDR1 and CDR2: LNHDA and SQIVND (reference sequence). Trimming took off 2 bases at V and 1 base at J, with 12 bases between the two ends. CDR3 length: 16 amino acids. As DNA, the CDR3 is TGTGCCAGTAGTATAATAGGTCGGGGGAGCAATCAGCCCCAGCATTTT. Translation: CASSIIGRGSNQPQHF. Looking up the rest from reference TRBV19 and TRBJ1-5 gives the full variable domain: DGGITQSPKYLFRKEGQNVTLSCEQNLNHDAMYWYRQDPGQGLRLIYYSQIVNDFQKGDIAEGYSVSREKKESFPLTVTSAQKNPTAFYLCASSIIGRGSNQPQHFGDGTRLSIL.

V usage is TRBV19 and J usage is TRBJ1-4; D is uncertain. The V gene's germline CDR1 is LNHDA and CDR2 SQIVND (reference sequence). The CDR3 has 15 amino acids. With 3 bases removed from V and 0 bases from J, the gap between germline ends came to 8 bases. The CDR3 nucleotides read TGTGCCAGTAGTATCTTCGGTGCAACTAATGAAAAACTGTTTTTT. As protein: CASSIFGATNEKLFF.